This record concerns one T cell receptor (beta chain) sequence. Assay: immunoSEQ multiplex PCR; the TCRdb copy retains only in-frame clones and omits some. The sample consists of 150,000 to 200,000 clones, 80% to 90% of them appearing once. The sample belongs to a study of blood T cell repertoires in COVID-19. The CDR3 is 18 residues long. With 0 bases clipped from V and 7 bases from J, the junction kept 10 bases outside the gene matches. Germline V gives CDR1 SGHTA, CDR2 FQGNSA. The source of this sequence is a young man with active or convalescent COVID-19. Sequencing input: peripheral blood. The gene calls are TRBV7-2 and TRBJ2-2; 11 bases fit TRBD2. CDR3 DNA: TGTGCCAGCAGCTTAGCATCCGGGACTAGCGGAATCAACGGGGAGCTGTTTTTT. As protein: CASSLASGTSGINGELFF.